This entry lists 25 T cell receptor beta chains sequenced from one sample in a study of blood T cell repertoires in COVID-19. Clones were sequenced by immunoSEQ multiplex PCR, and TCRdb holds only the in-frame ones, with some missing. Of fewer than 450,000 clones detected, roughly 87% appear once; the ten largest clones hold 0.6%. The sample comprised PBMCs or T cells enriched from blood (not recorded which). These TCRs come from a man younger than 35 who had recovered from COVID-19.

This clone was recorded once. The chain employs TRBV29-1 and TRBJ1-1; D is uncertain. V shed 5 bases and J shed 0 bases, with 16 bases lying between them. The CDR3 has 15 residues. The germline V gene has CDR1 SQVTM and CDR2 ANQGSEA. Written as DNA, the CDR3 is TGCAGCGTTCATGGGCCCTACCCCTTGAACACTGAAGCTTTCTTT. This encodes CSVHGPYPLNTEAFF.

In nucleotides, the CDR3 is TGCGCCAGCAGTCGTCGACTAGCGGGAGATTATTACGAGCAGTACTTC. This sequence encodes CASSRRLAGDYYEQYF. The rearrangement uses TRBV5-1 and TRBJ2-7, with 12 positions matching TRBD2. This CDR3 region has 16 residues. V lost 5 bases to trimming and J lost 4 bases; unmatched junction nucleotides: 10. Germline V lookup: CDR1 SGHRS, CDR2 YFSETQ.

The chain combines TRBV3-1 (or the pseudogene TRBV3-2) with TRBJ2-4; D uncertain. This CDR3 is 13 amino acids long. Looked up from germline, CDR1 is LGHDT and CDR2 is YNNKEL (reference sequence). The V end was cut by 0 bases, the J end by 8 bases, with 8 bases between. The CDR3 is CASSQDLEDIQYF. CDR3 nucleotide sequence: TGTGCCAGCAGCCAAGATCTTGAGGACATTCAGTACTTC.

The J gene is TRBJ1-3, the V gene TRBV18; no definite D call. The V end lost 4 bases, the J end lost 4 bases, and 20 bases lay between the germline ends. Germline CDR1 is KGHSH and CDR2 is LQKENI. CDR3 length equals 17 residues. CDR3 bases: TGTGCCAGCTCACTTCTACCCACTACGGGAGACGGAAACACCATATATTTT. Translating gives CASSLLPTTGDGNTIYF.

This clone was picked up a small number of times. V and J are TRBV5-1 and TRBJ2-2; D call uncertain. Germline values: CDR1 SGHRS, CDR2 YFSETQ. V was shortened by 0 bases and J by 3 bases, with 6 bases between the two germline ends. This CDR3 has 14 residues. CDR3 amino acids: CASSLDPYTGELFF. In DNA, the CDR3 is TGCGCCAGCAGCTTGGATCCGTACACCGGGGAGCTGTTTTTT.

The V and J genes are TRBV28 and TRBJ1-1, with D tentatively TRBD1 (6 bases). The CDR3 spans 14 residues. The germline V gene encodes CDR1 MDHEN and CDR2 SYDVKM. V lost 5 bases to trimming and J lost 6 bases, with 16 bases between them. CDR3 in amino acids: CASSPYMGAPEAFF. CDR3 nucleotides: TGTGCCAGCAGTCCCTATATGGGGGCGCCTGAAGCTTTCTTT.

This clone has only one observation. The V call is TRBV10-2, the J call TRBJ1-2, with 8 bases fitting TRBD1. J lost 3 bases, V lost 3 bases, and 6 bases had no gene match. This CDR3 spans 15 amino acids. In germline, CDR1 is WSHSY, CDR2 SAAADI. CDR3 loop: CASSDSDRGDYGYTF. As DNA, the CDR3 is TGCGCCAGCAGTGATTCTGACAGGGGAGACTATGGCTACACCTTC.

The sample holds a few counts of this clone. The V gene is TRBV4-1, the J gene TRBJ1-3; D may be TRBD1 (5 bases). This CDR3 has 16 residues. The germline V gene encodes CDR1 MGHRA and CDR2 YSYEKL. The ends were cut back, 4 bases at V and 0 bases at J, with 13 bases in the middle. In nucleotides, the CDR3 is TGCGCCAGCAGCCCATCCTCGACAGTCTCTGGAAACACCATATATTTT. It codes for CASSPSSTVSGNTIYF.

The chain recombines TRBV4-1 with TRBJ2-1; a possible D gene is TRBD2 (5 bases). The CDR3 runs to 15 residues. Germline V lookup: CDR1 MGHRA, CDR2 YSYEKL. The V end was cut by 1 base, the J end by 7 bases, with 14 bases between. The CDR3, as DNA: TGCGCCAGCAGCCAAGTGCACGGGGAAACTAATGAGCAGTTCTTC. Protein product: CASSQVHGETNEQFF.

The chain recombines TRBV5-4 with TRBJ2-2; TRBD1 agrees at 11 bases. This CDR3 spans 15 amino acids. The V and J ends lost 4 bases and 6 bases, in that order; junction bases with no gene match: 5. CDR1 is SGHNT, CDR2 YYREEE, per germline (reference sequence). CDR3 in DNA: TGTGCCAGCAGCGCATGGACAGGGGGCCCCGGGGAGCTGTTTTTT. Encoded protein: CASSAWTGGPGELFF.

This clone was counted between two and nine times. CDR3 residues: CASSLRGGGRRSTYNEQFF. For the CDR3, the DNA is TGTGCCAGCAGTTTAAGGGGTGGCGGGAGGAGGAGTACCTACAATGAGCAGTTCTTC. This chain uses TRBV28 with TRBJ2-1, with 8 bases lining up with TRBD2. This CDR3 contains 19 residues. Germline-derived CDR1 and CDR2 are MDHEN and SYDVKM. Germline trimming cut 2 bases from V and 2 bases from J; bases unmatched to any gene: 14.

V usage is TRBV21-1 and J usage is TRBJ1-2; the table's D gene call, TRBD1, was not cross checked with the DNA. TRBV21-1 is a recognized pseudogene. The CDR3 has 15 amino acids. CDR3 region: CASRDRAGFLYGYTF. The CDR3 DNA is TGTGCCAGCAGGGACCGCGCAGGGTTCCTCTATGGCTACACCTTC.

This chain connects TRBV27 to TRBJ1-4, with 9 nucleotides matching TRBD1. The germline V gene encodes CDR1 MNHEY and CDR2 SMNVEV (reference sequence). With V trimmed by 8 bases and J by 5 bases, 9 bases remained unmatched. This CDR3 spans 15 amino acids. The CDR3 nucleotides are TGTGCCAGCGGACAGGGGTCCTCTGGAAATGAAAAACTGTTTTTT. It yields the protein CASGQGSSGNEKLFF.

This rearrangement joins TRBV5-1 to TRBJ2-2, with D uncertain. The ends were cut back, 4 bases at V and 1 base at J, with 5 bases in the middle. The CDR3 spans 13 residues. Germline V gene lookup returns CDR1 SGHRS and CDR2 YFSETQ. CDR3: CASSPKNTGELFF. In nucleotides, the CDR3 is TGCGCCAGCAGCCCCAAGAACACCGGGGAGCTGTTTTTT.

This clone showed up just once. The chain recombines TRBV10-3 with TRBJ1-1; D remains unclear. The germline CDR1 and CDR2 sequences are ENHRY and SYGVKD. V lost 4 bases and J lost 2, with 8 bases in between. The CDR3 totals 13 residues. The CDR3 region has the DNA TGTGCCATCAGTGCAAACGGTAACACTGAAGCTTTCTTT. Translated, it gives CAISANGNTEAFF.

This clone was counted between two and nine times. The chain has TRBV5-1 and TRBJ1-6; 7 bases are shared with TRBD1. The CDR3 contains 13 residues. After removal of 3 bases from V and 7 bases from J, the junction contained 1 base not matched to a gene. Germline V CDR1 and CDR2: SGHRS, YFSETQ. The CDR3 DNA follows: TGCGCCAGCAGCTGGGGACAGAATTCACCCCTCCACTTT. Translated, it gives CASSWGQNSPLHF.

This chain connects TRBV11-2 to TRBJ1-6; TRBD1 aligns across 7 bases. Germline-derived CDR1 and CDR2 are SGHAT and FQNNGV. Unmatched junction bases numbered 13, after V lost 5 bases and J lost 12 bases. The CDR3 consists of 15 residues. DNA of the CDR3: TGTGCCAGCAGCCCAGGAGGAGGGGGCGGTAGACCCCTCCACTTT. Encoded protein: CASSPGGGGGRPLHF.

The chain links TRBV9 to TRBJ2-7; no firm D call. Looked up from germline, CDR1 is SGDLS and CDR2 is YYNGEE. V gave up 3 bases and J gave up 2 bases, with 12 bases separating them. This CDR3 comprises 14 residues. Here the CDR3 reads CASSDDSPTYEQYF. The CDR3 DNA follows: TGTGCCAGCAGCGACGACTCCCCTACCTACGAGCAGTACTTC.

J is TRBJ2-7 and V is TRBV5-5, with unresolved D. Trimming took off 3 bases at V and 1 base at J, with 11 bases between the two ends. This CDR3 region has 14 residues. Germline CDR1 is SGHKS and CDR2 is YYEKEE (reference sequence). The CDR3 is CASSSGTRSYEQYF. In nucleotides, the CDR3 is TGTGCCAGCAGCTCAGGTACCAGATCCTACGAGCAGTACTTC.

Only a few counts were recorded for this clone. This chain connects TRBV19 to TRBJ1-1, with no clear D. V was trimmed by 5 bases and J by 5 bases, leaving 12 bases between them. Germline V gene lookup returns CDR1 LNHDA and CDR2 SQIVND (reference sequence). The CDR3 has 13 amino acids. CDR3: CASSPTTGTEAFF. As DNA, the CDR3 is TGTGCCAGTAGTCCAACGACCGGGACTGAAGCTTTCTTT.

The gene calls are TRBV3-1 (or the pseudogene TRBV3-2) and TRBJ1-4; TRBD1 matches at 9 bases. V was clipped by 7 bases and J by 10 bases; unmatched bases: 10. This CDR3 has 14 residues. Per germline, CDR1 LGHDT and CDR2 YNNKEL (reference sequence). The CDR3 loop is CASMEGQGVGKLFF. CDR3 DNA sequence: TGTGCCAGCATGGAGGGACAGGGCGTTGGAAAACTGTTTTTT.

J is TRBJ2-5 and V is TRBV11-3; 7 bases fit TRBD2. The V segment lost 0 bases and the J segment 5 bases; nucleotides outside the gene matches: 6. The CDR3 loop spans 15 amino acids. CDR1 is SGHNT and CDR2 is YENEEA in the germline V gene. The CDR3 here is CASSLDGGSTETQYF. The CDR3 nucleotides are TGTGCCAGCAGCTTAGATGGCGGGAGCACTGAGACCCAGTACTTC.

This chain joins TRBV19 and TRBJ1-2; 8 bases agree with TRBD1. The CDR3 has 14 amino acids. Germline CDR1 LNHDA, CDR2 SQIVND (reference sequence). With V trimmed by 4 bases and J by 8 bases, 9 bases remained unmatched. This chain's CDR3 is CASSRGQGSYGYTF. For the CDR3, the DNA is TGTGCCAGTAGTAGAGGACAGGGATCCTACGGCTACACCTTC.

The rearrangement links TRBV19 to TRBJ2-1, with 14 bases matching TRBD2. The germline V gene encodes CDR1 LNHDA and CDR2 SQIVND (reference sequence). CDR3 length: 18 residues. With 5 bases clipped from V and 1 base from J, the junction kept 7 bases outside the gene matches. Here the CDR3 DNA reads TGTGCCAGTAGTCAAGGGACTAGCGGGAGTGGTTCCTACAATGAGCAGTTCTTC. This gives the protein CASSQGTSGSGSYNEQFF.

This clone was counted a few times. The chain is built from TRBV5-1 and TRBJ2-1; 12 bases fit TRBD2. The CDR3 length is 17 residues. After removal of 3 bases from V and 8 bases from J, the junction contained 12 bases not matched to a gene. Germline V gives CDR1 SGHRS, CDR2 YFSETQ. CDR3 sequence reads: CASSSPETSGGYDEQFF. For the CDR3, the DNA is TGCGCCAGCAGCTCTCCAGAAACTAGCGGGGGGTACGATGAGCAGTTCTTC.